The 23 T cell receptor beta chains below were found in one sample sequenced in a study of T-cell reconstitution after alpha-beta-depleted transplantation in children. The library targeted TCRbeta and was prepared with unique molecular identifiers. Via MiXCR, TCRdb re-called the PCR reads, giving one row per CDR3 protein. Among about 16,000 distinct CDR3 sequences listed, about 5% were seen once. The sequences come from PBMCs, collected before TCRalphabeta/CD19-depleted stem cell transplant. The receptor set was obtained from a boy younger than 18 with acute lymphoblastic leukemia, due to receive a stem cell transplant.

The V and J genes are TRBV6-6 and TRBJ2-2; no clear D. Germline lookup yields CDR1 MNHNY and CDR2 SVGAGI (reference sequence). The CDR3 loop spans 13 amino acids. The ends were cut back, 6 bases at V and 1 base at J, with 6 bases in the middle. This CDR3 reads CASSQMNTGELFF. CDR3 coding DNA: TGTGCCAGCAGCCAAATGAACACCGGGGAGCTGTTTTTT.

This clonotype appeared many times. The V gene is TRBV5-1, the J gene TRBJ1-1; the match to TRBD1 covers 8 bases. V lost 4 bases, J lost 3 bases, and 5 bases stayed unmatched. Per the germline V gene, CDR1 is SGHRS and CDR2 is YFSETQ. The length of the CDR3 is 14 residues. CDR3 region: CASSPTGGDTEAFF. DNA of the CDR3: TGCGCCAGCAGCCCAACAGGGGGGGACACTGAAGCTTTCTTT.

The chain combines TRBV29-1 with TRBJ2-1; D remains ambiguous. Trimming removed 5 bases at V and 4 bases at J, with 9 bases between. Germline values: CDR1 SQVTM, CDR2 ANQGSEA. This CDR3 region has 12 residues. CDR3 sequence reads: CSVPRTYNEQFF. In DNA, the CDR3 is TGCAGCGTTCCCCGGACGTACAATGAGCAGTTCTTC.

This clonotype was recorded at least ten times. The CDR3 nucleotides are TGTGCCAGTATCTCCTACAGGGGGCGAACTGAAGCTTTCTTT. Amino acids: CASISYRGRTEAFF. The chain recombines TRBV6-2 or TRBV6-3 with TRBJ1-1; TRBD1 matches 9 bases. V shed 9 bases and J 5 bases; nucleotides not matched to a gene: 10. Per germline, CDR1 MNHEY and CDR2 SVGEGT. The CDR3 has 14 amino acids.

This clonotype was picked up many times. The chain joins TRBV6-2 or TRBV6-3 to TRBJ2-1; 8 positions agree with TRBD1. The V segment lost 5 bases and the J segment 14 bases; nucleotides outside the gene matches: 8. The CDR3 runs to 12 residues. Germline loops: CDR1 MNHEY, CDR2 SVGEGT. Here the CDR3 reads CASSRDRLGEFF. CDR3 DNA sequence: TGTGCCAGCAGTAGGGACAGGCTGGGTGAGTTCTTC.

This clonotype was picked up many times. This rearrangement joins TRBV5-8 to TRBJ2-3, with 7 positions matching TRBD2. V gave up 4 bases and J gave up 4 bases; unmatched junction bases: 6. This CDR3 contains 14 residues. Germline assignment: CDR1 SGHTS and CDR2 YDEGEE. The CDR3 DNA reads TGTGCCAGCAGCCCAATCCGGGGGGCAGATACGCAGTATTTT. It specifies CASSPIRGADTQYF.

Many counts were recorded for this clonotype. This chain uses TRBV7-9 with TRBJ2-1; no clear D gene. The CDR3 sequence is 13 residues long. Trimming removed 4 bases at V and 8 bases at J, with 12 bases between. Germline assignment: CDR1 SEHNR and CDR2 FQNEAQ (reference sequence). CDR3 nucleotides: TGTGCCAGCAGCTCTTACGGACCTGATGAGCAGTTCTTC. This sequence encodes CASSSYGPDEQFF.

This clonotype was seen repeatedly, ten times or more. The genes are TRBV29-1 and TRBJ2-3; TRBD2 matches at 14 bases. CDR3 length equals 15 residues. Germline V gene sequence: CDR1 SQVTM, CDR2 ANQGSEA. With 6 bases clipped from V and 3 bases from J, the junction kept 5 bases outside the gene matches. CDR3 in DNA: TGCAGCGTGGGCGGGACTAGCGGGAGAACAGATACGCAGTATTTT. Translation: CSVGGTSGRTDTQYF.

This sequence joins TRBV5-6 and TRBJ2-5; D is unclear. Germline V gene lookup returns CDR1 SGHDT and CDR2 YYEEEE. Trimming pared 0 bases from V and 1 base from J, leaving 4 bases between. The CDR3 is made up of 13 amino acids. The CDR3 here is CASSLGAQETQYF. The CDR3 region has the DNA TGTGCCAGCAGCTTGGGGGCCCAAGAGACCCAGTACTTC.

The sample holds many counts of this clonotype. The genes are TRBV6-2 or TRBV6-3 and TRBJ2-6, with 7 positions matching TRBD1. Germline-derived CDR1 and CDR2 are MNHEY and SVGEGT. There are 18 residues in the CDR3. Trimming cost V 2 bases and J 1 base; bases outside gene matches: 8. The CDR3 bases are TGTGCCAGCAGTTACGTCCAGGGGGAGCTTTCTGGGGCCAACGTCCTGACTTTC. Its translation: CASSYVQGELSGANVLTF.

This clonotype has ten or more counts. The chain couples TRBV6-5 to TRBJ1-2, with D possibly matching TRBD1 (5 bases). CDR3 length equals 14 residues. In germline, CDR1 is MNHEY, CDR2 SVGAGI. The germline V and J ends were trimmed by 6 bases and 6 bases, with 17 bases remaining between them. CDR3 protein: CASSYGQGGNGYTF. The CDR3 coding sequence is TGTGCCAGCAGCTATGGGCAGGGAGGGAATGGCTACACCTTC.

This clonotype was seen at least ten times. CDR3 sequence (DNA): TGTGCCAGCAGCCCTCGGTCGCGGGATGAGCAGTTCTTC. It encodes CASSPRSRDEQFF. The chain couples TRBV7-6 to TRBJ2-1; possibly TRBD2 for D (5 bases). This CDR3 is 13 amino acids long. In germline, CDR1 is SGHVS, CDR2 FNYEAQ. Between the trimmed V and J ends, which lost 5 bases and 8 bases, there was a span of 13 bases.

This clonotype was counted at least ten times. The rearrangement uses TRBV5-1 and TRBJ2-7; either TRBD1 or TRBD2 may fit D (6 bases each). The CDR3 sequence is 11 residues long. Germline V gene lookup returns CDR1 SGHRS and CDR2 YFSETQ. The ends were cut back, 6 bases at V and 7 bases at J, with 11 bases in the middle. CDR3 loop: CASKGGGEQYF. The CDR3 DNA is TGCGCCAGCAAGGGGGGTGGTGAGCAGTACTTC.

This clonotype was recorded at least ten times. The chain combines TRBV4-1 with TRBJ2-7; D unclear. Per the germline V gene, CDR1 is MGHRA and CDR2 is YSYEKL. The CDR3 loop spans 14 amino acids. Trimming took off 0 bases at V and 0 bases at J, with 6 bases between the two ends. DNA of the CDR3: TGCGCCAGCAGCCAAGAACCCCACTCCTACGAGCAGTACTTC. This gives the protein CASSQEPHSYEQYF.

By sample share, this clonotype is medium-sized. This rearrangement joins TRBV7-2 to TRBJ2-7, with D hard to call. The CDR3 length is 12 residues. V lost 1 base, J lost 3 bases, and 4 bases lay in between. CDR1 is SGHTA, CDR2 FQGNSA, per germline. Here the CDR3 DNA reads TGTGCCAGCAGCTTAGACAACTACGAGCAGTACTTC. This sequence encodes CASSLDNYEQYF.

The gene calls are TRBV14 and TRBJ2-5; D remains unclear. Trimming pared 4 bases from V and 6 bases from J, leaving 18 bases between. The CDR3 extends over 15 amino acids. Looked up from germline, CDR1 is SGHDN and CDR2 is FVKESK. The CDR3 spells CASSPPRAPRQTQYF. The CDR3 DNA reads as TGTGCCAGCAGCCCACCCCGGGCCCCACGACAGACCCAGTACTTC.

There are many counts of this clonotype. This chain joins TRBV20-1 and TRBJ1-6; D is possibly TRBD1 (5 bases). CDR1 is DFQATT and CDR2 is SNEGSKA in the germline V gene (reference sequence). V lost 2 bases and J lost 2, with 10 bases in between. The CDR3 sequence is 15 residues long. The CDR3 reads CSARWGTAYNSPLHF. In DNA, the CDR3 is TGCAGTGCTAGATGGGGGACCGCCTATAATTCACCCCTCCACTTT.

This clonotype has a count of ten or more. V is TRBV14 and J is TRBJ1-2, with D perhaps TRBD1 (5 bases). Trimming cost V 1 base and J 2 bases, with 8 bases left between them. Germline V gene data show CDR1 as SGHDN and CDR2 as FVKESK. The CDR3 loop spans 14 amino acids. CDR3 DNA: TGTGCCAGCAGCCAAGTATGGGGGAACTATGGCTACACCTTC. This codes for CASSQVWGNYGYTF.

The table lists this clonotype with many counts. The chain combines TRBV28 with TRBJ2-7; a possible D gene is TRBD2 (6 bases). Germline CDR1 reads MDHEN; CDR2 reads SYDVKM. With 2 bases removed from V and 2 bases from J, the gap between germline ends came to 10 bases. CDR3 size: 14 residues. CDR3: CASSLGGNTYEQYF. Here the CDR3 DNA reads TGTGCCAGCAGTTTAGGGGGGAACACCTACGAGCAGTACTTC.

This clonotype was found many times. The chain has TRBV20-1 and TRBJ2-7, with 9 bases that match TRBD1. This CDR3 is 12 amino acids long. Germline-derived CDR1 and CDR2 are DFQATT and SNEGSKA (reference sequence). The CDR3, as DNA: TGCAGCCCGGGACAGGGAGCCTACGAGCAGTACTTC. This sequence encodes CSPGQGAYEQYF.

This clonotype appeared many times. CDR3: CASSLGGFADTQYF. The CDR3 DNA reads as TGTGCCAGCAGTTTGGGGGGCTTCGCAGATACGCAGTATTTT. The gene calls are TRBV27 and TRBJ2-3, with D possibly being TRBD1 or TRBD2 (6 bases each). Germline V gives CDR1 MNHEY, CDR2 SMNVEV (reference sequence). V lost 3 bases and J lost 4, with 11 bases in between. CDR3 size: 14 residues.

This clonotype was seen repeatedly, ten times or more. The chain carries TRBV4-1 and TRBJ1-2, with D maybe TRBD1 (5 bases). The CDR3 length is 13 residues. The germline V gene encodes CDR1 MGHRA and CDR2 YSYEKL. V was pared by 0 bases and J by 5 bases, with 7 bases between. This CDR3 reads CASSQDREYGYTF. The CDR3 DNA is TGCGCCAGCAGCCAAGACAGGGAATATGGCTACACCTTC.

This clonotype is termed medium-sized. The V and J genes are TRBV12-3 or TRBV12-4 and TRBJ2-2; D is undetermined. The CDR3 consists of 15 residues. V was cut by 3 bases and J by 6 bases, with 14 bases left in between. The CDR3 is CASSFVSSVPGELFF. DNA for the CDR3: TGTGCCAGCAGTTTTGTTTCGTCGGTACCCGGGGAGCTGTTTTTT.